The 2 T cell receptor beta chains below all came from one sample that was sequenced in a study of vaccination effects on CD4 cells after COVID-19. With the ViraFEST assay, the study expanded antigen-specific CD4+ T cells using viral peptide pools, then sequenced them. CD4+ T cells were isolated after about eleven days of culture. Each participant was administered two doses of either the BNT162b2 or the mRNA-1273 vaccine. Clones were sequenced by immunoSEQ multiplex PCR, and TCRdb holds only the in-frame ones, with some missing. The table includes about 72,000 clones, 80% to 85% detected once. Their antigens are not known. Sequencing used CD4+ T cells from PBMCs cultured with HCoV-229E spike peptides, obtained after COVID-19 vaccination. The receptors come from a human donor who received a COVID-19 vaccine.

The chain combines TRBV11-1 with TRBJ2-1; 9 bases agree with TRBD2. The CDR3 contains 16 residues. Per germline, CDR1 SGHAT and CDR2 FQDESV (reference sequence). Trimming at V came to 5 bases and at J to 3 bases, leaving 8 bases not matched to a gene. For the CDR3, the DNA is TGTGCCAGCAGCCCGTTGGCGGGGGGGGTCTACAATGAGCAGTTCTTC. This gives the protein CASSPLAGGVYNEQFF.

This chain connects TRBV6-5 to TRBJ1-2, with D possibly TRBD1 on 6 matching bases. There are 14 residues in the CDR3. Germline V CDR1 and CDR2: MNHEY, SVGAGI. V was trimmed by 8 bases and J by 4 bases, leaving 17 bases between them. CDR3 protein: CASRRGAPSYGYTF. The CDR3, as DNA: TGTGCCAGCCGACGGGGGGCGCCGAGCTATGGCTACACCTTC.